The T cell receptor (beta chain) described here comes from a study of T cell responses to AZD1222 COVID-19 vaccine. Assay: immunoSEQ multiplex PCR; the TCRdb copy retains only in-frame clones and omits some. The sample yields about 120,000 clones, 80% to 90% seen once. This clone occurred once. Specimen: peripheral blood, collected on day 0 of AZD1222 vaccination. This clonotype originated in an adult in good health.

In DNA form, the CDR3 reads TGTGCCAGCAGCCCCGGGACAAGGTCAGAGAAACTGTTTTTT. It yields the protein CASSPGTRSEKLFF. The chain has TRBV4-2 and TRBJ1-4, with TRBD1 as a possible D gene (6 bases). This CDR3 is 14 amino acids long. The V gene's germline CDR1 is LGHNA and CDR2 YNFKEQ. Trimming removed 4 bases at V and 11 bases at J, with 17 bases between.